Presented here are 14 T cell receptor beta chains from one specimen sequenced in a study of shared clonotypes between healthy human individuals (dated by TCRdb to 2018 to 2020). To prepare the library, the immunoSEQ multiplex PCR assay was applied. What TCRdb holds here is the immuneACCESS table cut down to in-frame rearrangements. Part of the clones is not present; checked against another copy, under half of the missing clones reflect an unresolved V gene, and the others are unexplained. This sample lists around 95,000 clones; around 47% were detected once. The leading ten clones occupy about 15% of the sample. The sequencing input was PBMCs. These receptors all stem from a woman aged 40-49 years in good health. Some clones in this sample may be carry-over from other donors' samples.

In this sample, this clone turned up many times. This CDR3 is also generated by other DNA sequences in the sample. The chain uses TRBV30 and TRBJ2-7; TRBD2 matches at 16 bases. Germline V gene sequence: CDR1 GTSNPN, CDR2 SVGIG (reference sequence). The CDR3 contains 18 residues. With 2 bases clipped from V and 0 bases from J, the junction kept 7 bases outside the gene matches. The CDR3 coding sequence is TGTGCCTGGAGTAAGCCGGGACTAGCGGGAGGGTCCTCCTACGAGCAGTACTTC. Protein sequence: CAWSKPGLAGGSSYEQYF.

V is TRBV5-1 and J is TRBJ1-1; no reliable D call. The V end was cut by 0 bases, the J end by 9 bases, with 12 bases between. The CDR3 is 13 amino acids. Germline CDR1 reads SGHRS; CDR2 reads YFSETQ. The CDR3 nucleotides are TGCGCCAGCAGCTTGGCCGGATGGGGTAAAGCTTTCTTT. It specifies CASSLAGWGKAFF.

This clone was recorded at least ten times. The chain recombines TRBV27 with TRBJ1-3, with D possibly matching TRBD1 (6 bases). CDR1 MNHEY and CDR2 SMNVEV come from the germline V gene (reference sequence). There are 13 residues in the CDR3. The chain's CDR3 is CVSIDRSGNTIYF. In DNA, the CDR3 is TGTGTCAGTATAGACAGGTCTGGAAACACCATATATTTT.

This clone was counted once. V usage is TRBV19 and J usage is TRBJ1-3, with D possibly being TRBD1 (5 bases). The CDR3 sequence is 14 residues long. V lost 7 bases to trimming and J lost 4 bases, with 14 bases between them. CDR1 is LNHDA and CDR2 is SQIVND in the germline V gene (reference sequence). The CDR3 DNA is TGTGCCAGTACCCCAGGGCAGCCAGGAAACACCATATATTTT. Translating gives CASTPGQPGNTIYF.

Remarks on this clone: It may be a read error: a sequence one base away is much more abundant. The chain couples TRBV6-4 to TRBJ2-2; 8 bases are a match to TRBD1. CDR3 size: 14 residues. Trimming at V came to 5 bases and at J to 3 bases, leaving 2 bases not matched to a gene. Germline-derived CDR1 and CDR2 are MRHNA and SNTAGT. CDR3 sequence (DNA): TGTGCCAGCAGTACGGACAGGGACACCGGGGAGCTGTTTTTT. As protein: CASSTDRDTGELFF.

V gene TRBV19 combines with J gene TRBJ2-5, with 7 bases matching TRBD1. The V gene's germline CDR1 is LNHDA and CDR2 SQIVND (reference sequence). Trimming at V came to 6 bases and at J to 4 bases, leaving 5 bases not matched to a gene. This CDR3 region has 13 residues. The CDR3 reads CASSLQGRETQYF. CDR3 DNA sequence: TGTGCCAGTAGCTTACAGGGGCGAGAGACCCAGTACTTC.

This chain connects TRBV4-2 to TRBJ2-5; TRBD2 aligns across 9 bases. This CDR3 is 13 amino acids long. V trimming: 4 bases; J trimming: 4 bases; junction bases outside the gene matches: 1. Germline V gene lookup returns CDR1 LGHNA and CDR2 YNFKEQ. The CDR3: CASSPTSGETQYF. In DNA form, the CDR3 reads TGTGCCAGCAGCCCGACTAGCGGAGAGACCCAGTACTTC.

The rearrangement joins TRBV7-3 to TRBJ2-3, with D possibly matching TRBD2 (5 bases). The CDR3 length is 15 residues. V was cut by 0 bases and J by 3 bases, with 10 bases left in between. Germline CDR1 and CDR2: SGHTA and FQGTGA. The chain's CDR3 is CASSLTLSVTDTQYF. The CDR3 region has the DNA TGTGCCAGCAGCTTAACGCTTAGCGTAACAGATACGCAGTATTTT.

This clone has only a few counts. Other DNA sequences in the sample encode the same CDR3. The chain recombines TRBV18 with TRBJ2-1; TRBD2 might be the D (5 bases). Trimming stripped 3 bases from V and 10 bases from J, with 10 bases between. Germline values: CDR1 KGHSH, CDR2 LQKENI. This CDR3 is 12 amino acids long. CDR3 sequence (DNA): TGTGCCAGCTCACCTGGTCGGGGAGAGCAGTTCTTC. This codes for CASSPGRGEQFF.

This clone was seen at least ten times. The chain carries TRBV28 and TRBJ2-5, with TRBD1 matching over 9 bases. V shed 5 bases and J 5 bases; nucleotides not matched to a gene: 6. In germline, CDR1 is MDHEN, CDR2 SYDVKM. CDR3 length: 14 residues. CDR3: CASSPYRGRETQYF. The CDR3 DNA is TGTGCCAGCAGTCCCTACAGGGGGCGGGAGACCCAGTACTTC.

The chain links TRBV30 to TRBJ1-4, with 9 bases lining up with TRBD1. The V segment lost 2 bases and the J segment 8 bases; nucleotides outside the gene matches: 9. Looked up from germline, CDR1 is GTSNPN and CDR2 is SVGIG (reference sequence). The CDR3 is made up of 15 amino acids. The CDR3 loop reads CAWSTLTGGAEKLFF. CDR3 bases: TGTGCCTGGAGTACACTAACAGGGGGCGCCGAAAAACTGTTTTTT.

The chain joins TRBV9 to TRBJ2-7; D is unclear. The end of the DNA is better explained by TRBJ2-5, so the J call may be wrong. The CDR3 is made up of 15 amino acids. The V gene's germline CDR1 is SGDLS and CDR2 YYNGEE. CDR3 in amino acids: CASSVGRQPEETQYF. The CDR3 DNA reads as TGTGCCAGCAGCGTAGGGCGCCAGCCGGAAGAGACCCAGTACTTC.

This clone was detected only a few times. CDR3 DNA: TGTGCCAGCAGGAGTATTTCCACGGATACGCAGTATTTT. Its translation is CASRSISTDTQYF. The chain has TRBV13 and TRBJ2-3; D is unresolved. Germline CDR1 reads PRHDT; CDR2 reads FYEKMQ (reference sequence). V gave up 6 bases and J gave up 6 bases, with 13 bases separating them. CDR3 length: 13 amino acids. Based on the CDR3 plus reference TRBV13 and TRBJ2-3, the full variable domain is AAGVIQSPRHLIKEKRETATLKCYPIPRHDTVYWYQQGPGQDPQFLISFYEKMQSDKGSIPDRFSAQQFSDYHSELNMSSLELGDSALYFCASRSISTDTQYFGPGTRLTVL.

In nucleotides, the CDR3 is TGTGCCAGCAGAAGAGGGGGCTCACCCCTCCACTTT. It encodes CASRRGGSPLHF. This chain joins TRBV27 and TRBJ1-6; the match to TRBD1 covers 7 bases. With 6 bases clipped from V and 10 bases from J, the junction kept 3 bases outside the gene matches. The CDR3 covers 12 residues. CDR1 is MNHEY, CDR2 SMNVEV, per germline (reference sequence).